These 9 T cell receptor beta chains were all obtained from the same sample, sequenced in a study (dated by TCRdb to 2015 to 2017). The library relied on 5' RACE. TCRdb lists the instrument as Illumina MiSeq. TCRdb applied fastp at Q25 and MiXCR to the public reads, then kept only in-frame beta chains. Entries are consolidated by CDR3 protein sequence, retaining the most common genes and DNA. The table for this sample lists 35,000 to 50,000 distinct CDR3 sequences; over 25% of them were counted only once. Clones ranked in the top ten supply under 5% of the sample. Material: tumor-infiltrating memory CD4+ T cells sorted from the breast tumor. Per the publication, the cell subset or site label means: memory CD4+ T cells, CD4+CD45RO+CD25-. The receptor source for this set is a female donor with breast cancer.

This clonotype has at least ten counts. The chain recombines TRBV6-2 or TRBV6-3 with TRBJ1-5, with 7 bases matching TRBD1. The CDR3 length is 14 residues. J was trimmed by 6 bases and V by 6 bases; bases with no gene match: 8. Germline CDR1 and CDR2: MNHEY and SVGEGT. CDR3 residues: CASSYEGGFQPQHF. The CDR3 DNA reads TGTGCCAGCAGCTACGAAGGGGGCTTTCAGCCCCAGCATTTT.

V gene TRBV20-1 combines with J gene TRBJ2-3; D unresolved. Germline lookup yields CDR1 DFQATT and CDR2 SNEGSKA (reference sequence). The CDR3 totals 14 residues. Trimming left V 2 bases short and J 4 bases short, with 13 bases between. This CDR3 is CSARLPQAPDTQYF. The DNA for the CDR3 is TGCAGTGCTAGATTGCCCCAAGCCCCAGATACGCAGTATTTT.

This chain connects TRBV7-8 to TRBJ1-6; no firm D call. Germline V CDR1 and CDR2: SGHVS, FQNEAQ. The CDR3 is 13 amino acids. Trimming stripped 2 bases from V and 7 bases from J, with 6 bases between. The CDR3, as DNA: TGTGCCAGCAGCTTATCCCGAAATTCACCCCTCCACTTT. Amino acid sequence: CASSLSRNSPLHF. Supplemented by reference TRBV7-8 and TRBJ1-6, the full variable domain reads GAGVSQSPRYKVAKRGQDVALRCDPISGHVSLFWYQQALGQGPEFLTYFQNEAQLDKSGLPSDRFFAERPEGSVSTLKIQRTQQEDSAVYLCASSLSRNSPLHFGNGTRLTVT.

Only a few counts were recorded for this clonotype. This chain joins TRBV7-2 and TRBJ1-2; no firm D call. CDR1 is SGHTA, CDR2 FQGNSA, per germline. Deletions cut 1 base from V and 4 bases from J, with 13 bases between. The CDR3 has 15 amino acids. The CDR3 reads CASSLVMGIGYGYTF. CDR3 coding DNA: TGTGCCAGCAGCTTAGTGATGGGAATCGGCTATGGCTACACCTTC.

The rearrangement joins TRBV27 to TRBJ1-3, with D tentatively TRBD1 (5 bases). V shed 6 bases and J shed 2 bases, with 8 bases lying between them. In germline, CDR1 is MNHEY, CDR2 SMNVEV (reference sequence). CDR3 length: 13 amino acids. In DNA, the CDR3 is TGTGCCAGCAGAGGGGCTGCTGGAAACACCATATATTTT. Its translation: CASRGAAGNTIYF.

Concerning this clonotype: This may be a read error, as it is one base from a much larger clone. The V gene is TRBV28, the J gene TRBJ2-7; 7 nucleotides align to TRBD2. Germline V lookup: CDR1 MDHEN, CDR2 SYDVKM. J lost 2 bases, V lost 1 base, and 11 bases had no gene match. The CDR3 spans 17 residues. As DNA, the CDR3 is TGTGCCAGCAGTTTATTGGGGTGGGGAGGGGCCACCTACGAGCAGTACTTC. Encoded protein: CASSLLGWGGATYEQYF.

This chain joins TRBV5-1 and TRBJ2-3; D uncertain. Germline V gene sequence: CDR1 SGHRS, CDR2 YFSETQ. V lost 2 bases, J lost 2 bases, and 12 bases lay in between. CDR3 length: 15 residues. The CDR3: CASSFTVPDTDTQYF. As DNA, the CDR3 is TGCGCCAGCAGCTTTACGGTACCAGACACAGATACGCAGTATTTT.

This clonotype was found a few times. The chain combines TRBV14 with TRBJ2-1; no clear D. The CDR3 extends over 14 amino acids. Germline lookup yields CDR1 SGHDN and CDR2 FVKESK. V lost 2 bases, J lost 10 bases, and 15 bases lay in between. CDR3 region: CASSQLVVYGEQFF. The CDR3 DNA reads TGTGCCAGCAGCCAACTAGTGGTGTATGGCGAGCAGTTCTTC.

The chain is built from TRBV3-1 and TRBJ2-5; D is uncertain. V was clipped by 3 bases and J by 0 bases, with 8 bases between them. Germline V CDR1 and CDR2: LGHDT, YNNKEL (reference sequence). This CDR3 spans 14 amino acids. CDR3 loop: CASSHGENQETQYF. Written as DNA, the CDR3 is TGTGCCAGCAGCCATGGCGAGAACCAAGAGACCCAGTACTTC.